The 8 T cell receptor beta chains below all came from one sample that was sequenced in a study of blood T cell repertoires in COVID-19. Clones were read by immunoSEQ multiplex PCR, and TCRdb kept only the in-frame ones, dropping some. The table records 60,000 to 80,000 clones, approximately 85% of them present only once. Sample: peripheral blood. The receptors shown here come from a man between 50 and 59 years old with acute or convalescent COVID-19.

J is TRBJ1-2 and V is TRBV19; 8 bases map to TRBD1. Unmatched junction bases numbered 7, after V lost 3 bases and J lost 7 bases. The CDR3 length is 14 residues. The germline V gene encodes CDR1 LNHDA and CDR2 SQIVND (reference sequence). The CDR3 bases are TGTGCCAGTAGTATGGACAGGGCAGGATCTGGCTACACCTTC. Amino acids: CASSMDRAGSGYTF.

The V call is TRBV2, the J call TRBJ2-7, with D uncertain. This CDR3 contains 12 residues. Per the germline V gene, CDR1 is SNHLY and CDR2 is FYNNEI. V was clipped by 4 bases and J by 1 base, with 5 bases between them. The DNA for the CDR3 is TGTGCCAGCAGTGGGCAGTCCTACGAGCAGTACGTC. It yields the protein CASSGQSYEQYV.

This chain joins TRBV2 and TRBJ2-2; a weak D match, TRBD1 (6 bases). Germline V gene lookup returns CDR1 SNHLY and CDR2 FYNNEI. V was clipped by 3 bases and J by 0 bases, with 11 bases between them. The CDR3 has 16 residues. CDR3 sequence: CASSEEQGSNTGELFF. The CDR3 coding sequence is TGTGCCAGCAGTGAGGAACAGGGCTCGAACACCGGGGAGCTGTTTTTT.

V usage is TRBV2 and J usage is TRBJ2-3; D gene ambiguous. This CDR3 region has 16 residues. In germline, CDR1 is SNHLY, CDR2 FYNNEI. Trimming cost V 3 bases and J 3 bases, with 16 bases left between them. CDR3 nucleotide sequence: TGTGCCAGCAGTGATGACGGAGCCGCGAGGACAGATACGCAGTATTTT. It yields the protein CASSDDGAARTDTQYF. Full variable domain (rest looked up from reference TRBV2 and TRBJ2-3): EPEVTQTPSHQVTQMGQEVILRCVPISNHLYFYWYRQILGQKVEFLVSFYNNEISEKSEIFDDQFSVERPDGSNFTLKIRSTKLEDSAMYFCASSDDGAARTDTQYFGPGTRLTVL.

The V gene is TRBV29-1, the J gene TRBJ2-4, with D possibly TRBD1 on 6 matching bases. This CDR3 comprises 12 residues. V lost 5 bases to trimming and J lost 5 bases, with 10 bases between them. Germline V gene lookup returns CDR1 SQVTM and CDR2 ANQGSEA. CDR3 sequence (DNA): TGCAGCGTTATGCAGGGGCAAAACATTCAGTACTTC. The encoded protein is CSVMQGQNIQYF. Based on the CDR3 plus reference TRBV29-1 and TRBJ2-4, the full variable domain is SAVISQKPSRDICQRGTSLTIQCQVDSQVTMMFWYRQQPGQSLTLIATANQGSEATYESGFVIDKFPISRPNLTFSTLTVSNMSPEDSSIYLCSVMQGQNIQYFGAGTRLSVL.

This clone appeared a single time. The chain is built from TRBV12-3 or TRBV12-4 and TRBJ1-5; the D is unclear. V dropped 5 bases and J dropped 5 bases, with 7 bases sitting between them. CDR3 size: 12 residues. The chain's CDR3 is CASSTEYQPQHF. The CDR3 nucleotides are TGTGCCAGCAGTACGGAGTATCAGCCCCAGCATTTT.

On this clone itself: One end of the junction does not line up with germline, which may come from a read error. Here the CDR3 reads CAGSEPGGWNEQFF. CDR3 in DNA: TGTGCCGGCAGTGAGCCAGGGGGCTGGAATGAGCAGTTCTTC. The V call is TRBV2, the J call TRBJ2-1; TRBD1 matches 8 bases. The germline V gene encodes CDR1 SNHLY and CDR2 FYNNEI. This CDR3 comprises 14 residues.

The V and J genes are TRBV6-4 and TRBJ2-2, with 9 bases identical to TRBD1. V shed 4 bases and J 4 bases; nucleotides not matched to a gene: 10. The CDR3 is 17 amino acids. CDR1 and CDR2 (germline): MRHNA, SNTAGT. CDR3 sequence: CASSAVPGQGSTGELFF. CDR3 coding DNA: TGTGCCAGCAGTGCGGTCCCAGGACAGGGGAGCACCGGGGAGCTGTTTTTT.